One and the same sample provided the 24 T cell receptor beta chains below, sequenced in a study of blood T cell repertoires in COVID-19. Assay used: immunoSEQ multiplex PCR; TCRdb lists only in-frame clones, some missing. The sample contains 300,000 to 400,000 clones, around 87% of which appear only once. Sequenced input: peripheral blood. The receptors derive from a woman aged 60-75 years with COVID-19, enrolled during active disease.

This clone has only a few counts. The chain is built from TRBV18 and TRBJ1-4, with 7 bases fitting TRBD1. The germline CDR1 and CDR2 sequences are KGHSH and LQKENI. The V gene end was trimmed by 3 bases and the J gene end by 8 bases; junction bases not matched to a gene: 9. There are 15 residues in the CDR3. CDR3 nucleotides: TGTGCCAGCTCACCCATCGACAGGGCCGAGGAAAAACTGTTTTTT. It codes for CASSPIDRAEEKLFF. The full variable domain, completed using reference TRBV18 and TRBJ1-4, is NAGVMQNPRHLVRRRGQEARLRCSPMKGHSHVYWYRQLPEEGLKFMVYLQKENIIDESGMPKERFSAEFPKEGPSILRIQQVVRGDSAAYFCASSPIDRAEEKLFFGSGTQLSVL.

This clone was seen just once. V gene TRBV11-2 combines with J gene TRBJ1-2; tentative D call: TRBD1 (6 bases). Per the germline V gene, CDR1 is SGHAT and CDR2 is FQNNGV. CDR3 length equals 12 residues. The V and J ends lost 1 base and 8 bases respectively, with 8 bases between them. The CDR3 is CASSLGTVGYTF. The CDR3 DNA sequence: TGTGCCAGCAGCTTAGGGACAGTAGGCTACACCTTC. The variable domain in full, completed from reference TRBV11-2 and TRBJ1-2, reads EAGVAQSPRYKIIEKRQSVAFWCNPISGHATLYWYQQILGQGPKLLIQFQNNGVVDDSQLPKDRFSAERLKGVDSTLKIQPAKLEDSAVYLCASSLGTVGYTFGSGTRLTVV.

This rearrangement joins TRBV6-6 to TRBJ2-1; 7 positions agree with TRBD1. In germline, CDR1 is MNHNY, CDR2 SVGAGI (reference sequence). After removal of 2 bases from V and 5 bases from J, the junction contained 3 bases not matched to a gene. This CDR3 has 14 residues. The chain's CDR3 is CASSYTRGNNEQFF. CDR3 sequence (DNA): TGTGCCAGCAGTTACACCAGGGGGAACAATGAGCAGTTCTTC.

This clone was counted once. This CDR3 is CASILYGQGYGYTF. DNA for the CDR3: TGTGCCAGTATTCTTTACGGACAGGGATATGGCTACACCTTC. The chain is built from TRBV6-5 and TRBJ1-2; 8 bases line up with TRBD1. The length of the CDR3 is 14 residues. The ends lost 9 bases at V and 5 bases at J; junction bases unmatched: 11. Germline CDR1 and CDR2: MNHEY and SVGAGI.

The V and J genes are TRBV2 and TRBJ2-3; TRBD2 matches 10 bases. V trimming: 8 bases; J trimming: 6 bases; junction bases outside the gene matches: 14. Germline V CDR1 and CDR2: SNHLY, FYNNEI. The CDR3 sequence is 16 residues long. DNA for the CDR3: TGTGCCAGCGCCGGGGCACCGGGACTAGCGACTGATACGCAGTATTTT. Amino acid sequence: CASAGAPGLATDTQYF.

J is TRBJ1-2 and V is TRBV28; tentatively, D is TRBD1 (5 bases). Trimming removed 6 bases at V and 4 bases at J, with 21 bases between. The CDR3 covers 16 residues. Per germline, CDR1 MDHEN and CDR2 SYDVKM. DNA for the CDR3: TGTGCCAGCAGCCTAGGGGCAGGACCTCAGCTCTATGGCTACACCTTC. It yields the protein CASSLGAGPQLYGYTF.

The chain employs TRBV12-3 or TRBV12-4 and TRBJ1-5; TRBD1 matches 10 bases. The CDR3 has 13 amino acids. With V trimmed by 4 bases and J by 13 bases, 7 bases remained unmatched. The CDR3 sequence: CASSWRTGGVQHF. CDR3 DNA: TGTGCCAGCAGTTGGAGGACAGGGGGTGTACAGCATTTT.

This clone was seen just once. The chain recombines TRBV4-1 with TRBJ2-5; 11 positions match TRBD2. This CDR3 has 16 amino acids. V lost 1 base and J lost 4; bases outside the gene matches: 5. In germline, CDR1 is MGHRA, CDR2 YSYEKL. This CDR3 is CASSQGDSGGGETQYF. In nucleotides, the CDR3 is TGCGCCAGCAGCCAAGGGGATAGCGGGGGGGGAGAGACCCAGTACTTC.

This chain uses TRBV29-1 with TRBJ2-1; 10 bases match TRBD1. Trimming took 7 bases from V and 2 from J; bases not matched to a gene: 8. CDR1 SQVTM and CDR2 ANQGSEA come from the germline V gene. The CDR3 is 15 residues long. CDR3 sequence reads: CSANGDRGTYNEQFF. The CDR3 coding sequence is TGCAGCGCCAACGGGGACAGGGGAACCTACAATGAGCAGTTCTTC.

This clone appeared once. V gene TRBV5-4 combines with J gene TRBJ2-5; TRBD1 aligns across 10 bases. V trimming: 4 bases; J trimming: 3 bases; junction bases outside the gene matches: 12. The length of the CDR3 is 17 residues. Germline V gene sequence: CDR1 SGHNT, CDR2 YYREEE (reference sequence). CDR3 amino acids: CASSPKGQGILKETQYF. In DNA form, the CDR3 reads TGTGCCAGCAGCCCGAAGGGACAGGGGATTTTAAAAGAGACCCAGTACTTC.

The chain couples TRBV28 to TRBJ1-6; D is unclear. CDR3 length: 13 residues. Germline assignment: CDR1 MDHEN and CDR2 SYDVKM. Trimming cost V 8 bases and J 4 bases, with 9 bases left between them. The CDR3 loop reads CASFAGYNSPLHF. DNA for the CDR3: TGTGCCAGCTTTGCGGGTTATAATTCACCCCTCCACTTT.

For the CDR3, the DNA is TGTGCCAGCAGCCCGGGGACAGAAGTCTATGGCTACACCTTC. As protein: CASSPGTEVYGYTF. J is TRBJ1-2 and V is TRBV5-5, with 7 bases fitting TRBD1. The CDR3 is 14 amino acids. V lost 4 bases, J lost 4 bases, and 7 bases stayed unmatched. Germline lookup yields CDR1 SGHKS and CDR2 YYEKEE (reference sequence).

The chain combines TRBV12-5 with TRBJ2-3, with 7 bases that match TRBD2. Germline V gives CDR1 LGHNT, CDR2 FRNRAP. The J segment lost 8 bases and the V segment lost 5 bases, leaving 4 bases of the junction unmatched. CDR3 size: 12 residues. CDR3 DNA: TGTGCTAGTGGTCCACCGGGGGGTACGCAGTATTTT. As protein: CASGPPGGTQYF.

This clone was detected a few times. The CDR3 coding sequence is TGTGCCAGCAGTTACGGTCGGGAGACATATGGCTACACCTTC. Translation gives CASSYGRETYGYTF. V and J are TRBV6-2 or TRBV6-3 and TRBJ1-2, with D hard to call. Germline V gives CDR1 MNHEY, CDR2 SVGEGT. The CDR3 runs to 14 residues. The germline V and J ends were trimmed by 2 bases and 5 bases, with 12 bases remaining between them.

This chain connects TRBV5-1 to TRBJ2-5, with 7 bases fitting TRBD1. CDR3 length equals 14 residues. Germline values: CDR1 SGHRS, CDR2 YFSETQ. V was clipped by 4 bases and J by 5 bases; unmatched bases: 8. The CDR3, as DNA: TGCGCCAGCAGCCAGCCGGCAGGGGGTGAGACCCAGTACTTC. Its protein is CASSQPAGGETQYF. Looking up the rest from reference TRBV5-1 and TRBJ2-5 gives the full variable domain: KAGVTQTPRYLIKTRGQQVTLSCSPISGHRSVSWYQQTPGQGLQFLFEYFSETQRNKGNFPGRFSGRQFSNSRSEMNVSTLELGDSALYLCASSQPAGGETQYFGPGTRLLVL.

The chain has TRBV11-2 and TRBJ2-2, with TRBD2 matching 8 bases. CDR1 and CDR2 (germline): SGHAT, FQNNGV. V shed 1 base, J shed 4 bases, and the junction held 2 bases outside the gene matches. CDR3 length equals 15 residues. The CDR3 nucleotides are TGTGCCAGCAGCTTAGGGCGGGGGGTCACCGGGGAGCTGTTTTTT. It is translated as CASSLGRGVTGELFF.

The V call is TRBV9, the J call TRBJ2-7; D perhaps matches TRBD1 (6 bases). V shed 4 bases and J shed 2 bases, with 13 bases lying between them. The CDR3 totals 14 residues. CDR1 SGDLS and CDR2 YYNGEE come from the germline V gene. The CDR3 DNA is TGTGCCAGCAGCTCTCGGCCAGGGGCCTACGAGCAGTACTTC. It encodes CASSSRPGAYEQYF.

This clone was counted only a few times. The chain joins TRBV19 to TRBJ2-7; weak D call: TRBD1 (6 bases). CDR1 is LNHDA, CDR2 SQIVND, per germline (reference sequence). The CDR3 has 13 residues. Trimming removed 6 bases from V and 5 bases from J, with 14 bases in between. Here the CDR3 reads CASRGRGGNEQYF. The CDR3 nucleotides read TGTGCCAGTAGAGGCAGGGGTGGCAACGAGCAGTACTTC.

This clone has only a few counts. The rearrangement uses TRBV5-4 and TRBJ1-5; D is unresolved. The CDR3 loop spans 13 amino acids. Trimming cost V 4 bases and J 5 bases, with 10 bases left between them. CDR1 is SGHNT and CDR2 is YYREEE in the germline V gene (reference sequence). The CDR3 nucleotides read TGTGCCAGCAGCCCCGGTGTGGATCAGCCCCAGCATTTT. Amino acids: CASSPGVDQPQHF.

This chain links TRBV4-1 with TRBJ1-4; 8 bases fit TRBD1. CDR1 and CDR2 (germline): MGHRA, YSYEKL. With V trimmed by 3 bases and J by 8 bases, 11 bases remained unmatched. The CDR3 covers 16 residues. CDR3 residues: CASSQRTGGVEEKLFF. The CDR3 DNA is TGCGCCAGCAGCCAGAGAACAGGGGGAGTCGAGGAAAAACTGTTTTTT.

The chain recombines TRBV24-1 with TRBJ2-1, with TRBD2 matching 12 bases. The V segment lost 4 bases and the J segment 6 bases; nucleotides outside the gene matches: 6. Germline V lookup: CDR1 KGHDR, CDR2 SFDVKD. The CDR3 runs to 16 residues. The CDR3 is CATSDPTSGGLNEQFF. The CDR3 DNA is TGTGCCACCAGTGACCCGACTAGCGGGGGACTCAATGAGCAGTTCTTC.

The CDR3: CASSVVAGGPGEQFF. The CDR3 DNA reads TGTGCCAGCAGCGTAGTTGCGGGGGGGCCGGGTGAGCAGTTCTTC. This sequence joins TRBV9 and TRBJ2-1, with TRBD2 identical over 9 bases. Germline values: CDR1 SGDLS, CDR2 YYNGEE. The trim removed 0 bases at V and 9 bases at J, leaving 7 bases unmatched. The CDR3 covers 15 residues.

The chain employs TRBV19 and TRBJ1-1; D may be TRBD1 (5 bases). Germline V lookup: CDR1 LNHDA, CDR2 SQIVND (reference sequence). V was cut by 7 bases and J by 4 bases, with 16 bases left in between. CDR3 length: 14 amino acids. CDR3: CASTANWGGTEAFF. The DNA of the CDR3 is TGTGCCAGTACTGCTAATTGGGGGGGCACTGAAGCTTTCTTT.

The chain uses TRBV27 and TRBJ2-4; possible D gene TRBD2, 6 bases. Trimming cost V 5 bases and J 0 bases, with 17 bases left between them. This CDR3 spans 17 amino acids. Germline-derived CDR1 and CDR2 are MNHEY and SMNVEV (reference sequence). CDR3 sequence reads: CASSTHGAGIAKNIQYF. CDR3 DNA sequence: TGTGCCAGCAGTACCCACGGCGCGGGGATAGCCAAAAACATTCAGTACTTC.